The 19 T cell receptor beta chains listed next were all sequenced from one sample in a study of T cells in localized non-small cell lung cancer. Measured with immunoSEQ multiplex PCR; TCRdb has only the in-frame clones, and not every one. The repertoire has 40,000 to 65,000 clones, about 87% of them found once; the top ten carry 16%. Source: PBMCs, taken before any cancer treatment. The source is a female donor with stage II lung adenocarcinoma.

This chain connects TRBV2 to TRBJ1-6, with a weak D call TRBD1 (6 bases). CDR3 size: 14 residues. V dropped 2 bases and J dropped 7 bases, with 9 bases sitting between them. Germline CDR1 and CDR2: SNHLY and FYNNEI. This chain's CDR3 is CASSEWQGNSPLHF. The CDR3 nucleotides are TGTGCCAGCAGTGAATGGCAGGGGAATTCACCCCTCCACTTT.

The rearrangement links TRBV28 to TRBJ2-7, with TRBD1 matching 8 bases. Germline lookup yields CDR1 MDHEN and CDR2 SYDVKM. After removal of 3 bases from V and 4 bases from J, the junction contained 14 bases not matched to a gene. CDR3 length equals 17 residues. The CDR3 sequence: CASSFPTRQGLFYEQYF. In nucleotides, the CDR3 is TGTGCCAGCAGTTTCCCCACCCGACAGGGGCTATTTTACGAGCAGTACTTC.

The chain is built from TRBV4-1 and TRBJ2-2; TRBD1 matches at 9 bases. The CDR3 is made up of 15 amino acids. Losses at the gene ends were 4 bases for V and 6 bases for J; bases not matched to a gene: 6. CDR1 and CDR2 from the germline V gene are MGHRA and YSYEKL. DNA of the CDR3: TGCGCCAGCAGCCTAGAGACAGGGGGAGCCGGGGAGCTGTTTTTT. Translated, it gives CASSLETGGAGELFF.

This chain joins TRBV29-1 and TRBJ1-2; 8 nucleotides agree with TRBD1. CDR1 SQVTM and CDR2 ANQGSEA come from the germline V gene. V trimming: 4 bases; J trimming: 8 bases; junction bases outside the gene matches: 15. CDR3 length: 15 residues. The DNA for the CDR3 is TGCAGCGTTGTTGCGTCGTCAGGGGGCGTACGGGGCTACACCTTC. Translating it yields CSVVASSGGVRGYTF.

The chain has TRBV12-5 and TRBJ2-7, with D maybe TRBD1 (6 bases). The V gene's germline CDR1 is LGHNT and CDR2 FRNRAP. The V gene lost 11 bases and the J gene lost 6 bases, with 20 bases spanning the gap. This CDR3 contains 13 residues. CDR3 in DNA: TGTGCTGGGGCCAGGGGTTCTGGGAGCGAGCAGTACTTC. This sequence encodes CAGARGSGSEQYF.

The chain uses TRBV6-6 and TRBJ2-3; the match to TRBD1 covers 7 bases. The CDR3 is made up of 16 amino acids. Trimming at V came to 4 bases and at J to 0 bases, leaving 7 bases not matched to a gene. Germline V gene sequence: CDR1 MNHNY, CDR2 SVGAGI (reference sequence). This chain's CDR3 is CASSFRGQTSTDTQYF. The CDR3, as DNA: TGTGCCAGCAGTTTCCGGGGACAGACAAGCACAGATACGCAGTATTTT.

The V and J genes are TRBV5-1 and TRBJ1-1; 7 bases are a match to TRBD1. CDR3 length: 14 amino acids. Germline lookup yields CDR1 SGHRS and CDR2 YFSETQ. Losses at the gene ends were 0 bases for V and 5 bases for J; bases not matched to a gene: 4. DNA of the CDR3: TGCGCCAGCAGCTTGGGCAGGGGGTTGACTGAAGCTTTCTTT. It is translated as CASSLGRGLTEAFF.

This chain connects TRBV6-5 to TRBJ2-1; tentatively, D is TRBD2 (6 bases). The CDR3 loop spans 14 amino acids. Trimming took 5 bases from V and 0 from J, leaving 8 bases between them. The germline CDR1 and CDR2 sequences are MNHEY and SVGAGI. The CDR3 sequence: CASSRGSSYNEQFF. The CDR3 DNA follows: TGTGCCAGCAGTCGGGGGAGCTCCTACAATGAGCAGTTCTTC.

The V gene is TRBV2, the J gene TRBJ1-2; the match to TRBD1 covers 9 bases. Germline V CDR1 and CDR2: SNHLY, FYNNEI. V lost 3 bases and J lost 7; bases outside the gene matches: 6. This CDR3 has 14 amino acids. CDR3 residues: CASSEGQGIGGYTF. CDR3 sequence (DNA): TGTGCCAGCAGTGAGGGACAGGGAATTGGTGGCTACACCTTC.

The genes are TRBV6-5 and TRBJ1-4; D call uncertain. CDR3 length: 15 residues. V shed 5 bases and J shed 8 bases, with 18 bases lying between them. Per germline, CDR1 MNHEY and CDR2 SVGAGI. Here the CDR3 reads CASSPDGWSEEKLFF. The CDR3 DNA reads TGTGCCAGCAGTCCTGACGGGTGGTCTGAGGAAAAACTGTTTTTT.

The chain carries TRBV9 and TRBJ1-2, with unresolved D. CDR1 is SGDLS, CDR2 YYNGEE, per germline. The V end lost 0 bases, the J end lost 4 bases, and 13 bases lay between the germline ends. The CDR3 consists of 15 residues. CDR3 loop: CASSVDLVMIYGYTF. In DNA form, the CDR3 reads TGTGCCAGCAGCGTAGACTTGGTGATGATCTATGGCTACACCTTC.

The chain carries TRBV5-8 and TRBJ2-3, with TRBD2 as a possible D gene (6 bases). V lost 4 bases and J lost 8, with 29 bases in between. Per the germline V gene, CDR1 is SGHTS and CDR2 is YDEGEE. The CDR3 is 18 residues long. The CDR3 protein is CASSPDLLSRAWRGTQYF. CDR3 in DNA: TGTGCCAGCAGCCCCGATTTGCTTAGTCGGGCCTGGAGGGGTACGCAGTATTTT.

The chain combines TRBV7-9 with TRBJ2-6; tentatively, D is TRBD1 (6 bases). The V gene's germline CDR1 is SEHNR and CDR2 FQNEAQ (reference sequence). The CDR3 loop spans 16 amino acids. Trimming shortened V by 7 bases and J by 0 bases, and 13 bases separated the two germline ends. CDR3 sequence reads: CASTPGDNSGANVLTF. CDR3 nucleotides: TGTGCCAGCACCCCCGGGGACAACTCTGGGGCCAACGTCCTGACTTTC. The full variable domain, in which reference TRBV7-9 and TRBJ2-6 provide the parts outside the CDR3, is DTGVSQNPRHKITKRGQNVTFRCDPISEHNRLYWYRQTLGQGPEFLTYFQNEAQLEKSRLLSDRFSAERPKGSFSTLEIQRTEQGDSAMYLCASTPGDNSGANVLTFGAGSRLTVL.

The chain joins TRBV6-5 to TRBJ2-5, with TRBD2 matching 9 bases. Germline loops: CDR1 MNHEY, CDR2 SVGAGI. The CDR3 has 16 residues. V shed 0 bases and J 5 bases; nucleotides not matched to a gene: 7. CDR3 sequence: CASSYSTRGGFETQYF. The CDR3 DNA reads TGTGCCAGCAGTTACTCGACGCGGGGGGGCTTTGAGACCCAGTACTTC.

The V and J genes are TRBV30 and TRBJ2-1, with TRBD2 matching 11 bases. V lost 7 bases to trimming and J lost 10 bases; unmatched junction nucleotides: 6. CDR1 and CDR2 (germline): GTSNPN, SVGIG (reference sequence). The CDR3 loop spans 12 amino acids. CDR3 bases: TGTGCCTCCTCCCGACTAGCGGGGGAGCAGTTCTTC. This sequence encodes CASSRLAGEQFF.

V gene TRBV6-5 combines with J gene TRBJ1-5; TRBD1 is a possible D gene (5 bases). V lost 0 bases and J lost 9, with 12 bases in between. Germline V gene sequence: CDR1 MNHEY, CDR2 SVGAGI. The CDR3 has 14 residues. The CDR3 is CASSYSNRPWPQHF. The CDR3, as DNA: TGTGCCAGCAGTTACTCGAACAGGCCGTGGCCCCAGCATTTT.

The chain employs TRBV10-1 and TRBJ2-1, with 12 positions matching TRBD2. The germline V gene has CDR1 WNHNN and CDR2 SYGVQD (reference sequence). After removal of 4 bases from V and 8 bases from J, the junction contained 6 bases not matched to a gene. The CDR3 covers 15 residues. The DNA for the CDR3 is TGCGCCAGCAGTGCTAGCGGGGGGGCGAGGGATGAGCAGTTCTTC. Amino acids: CASSASGGARDEQFF.

The CDR3 bases are TGTGCCAGCAGCCAGTCGAGACAGGGGGCGTTACAAGAGACCCAGTACTTC. Translated: CASSQSRQGALQETQYF. This chain joins TRBV13 and TRBJ2-5; 10 bases line up with TRBD1. Germline V gene data show CDR1 as PRHDT and CDR2 as FYEKMQ (reference sequence). V was clipped by 5 bases and J by 2 bases; unmatched bases: 11. The CDR3 has 17 residues. Full variable domain (outside the CDR3, taken from reference TRBV13 and TRBJ2-5): AAGVIQSPRHLIKEKRETATLKCYPIPRHDTVYWYQQGPGQDPQFLISFYEKMQSDKGSIPDRFSAQQFSDYHSELNMSSLELGDSALYFCASSQSRQGALQETQYFGPGTRLLVL.

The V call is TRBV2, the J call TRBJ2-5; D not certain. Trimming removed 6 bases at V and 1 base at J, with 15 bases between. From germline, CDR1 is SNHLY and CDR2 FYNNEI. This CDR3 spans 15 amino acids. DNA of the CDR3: TGTGCCAGCAGACAGTCCGGCAGTTCCCAAGAGACCCAGTACTTC. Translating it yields CASRQSGSSQETQYF. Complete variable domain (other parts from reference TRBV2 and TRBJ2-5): EPEVTQTPSHQVTQMGQEVILRCVPISNHLYFYWYRQILGQKVEFLVSFYNNEISEKSEIFDDQFSVERPDGSNFTLKIRSTKLEDSAMYFCASRQSGSSQETQYFGPGTRLLVL.